These 24 T cell receptor beta chains share one sample of origin, sequenced in a study of blood T cell repertoires in COVID-19. Only in-frame clones appear in the TCRdb table, and some are missing; sequencing was by immunoSEQ multiplex PCR. The table has about 250,000 clones, 87% seen once. The sequencing input was peripheral blood. These TCRs come from a man aged 18 to 30 with active or convalescent COVID-19.

The J gene is TRBJ1-1, the V gene TRBV5-4, with D unresolved. Germline values: CDR1 SGHNT, CDR2 YYREEE (reference sequence). The V gene lost 4 bases and the J gene lost 6 bases, with 10 bases spanning the gap. The length of the CDR3 is 12 residues. The CDR3 protein is CASSPGFAEAFF. The CDR3 nucleotides read TGTGCCAGCAGCCCGGGGTTCGCTGAAGCTTTCTTT.

This clone showed up just a few times. The CDR3 DNA follows: TGTGCCATCAGTGAGTCCGGCAGGGGGAAAGGGAACACTGAAGCTTTCTTT. This sequence encodes CAISESGRGKGNTEAFF. The chain links TRBV10-3 to TRBJ1-1; the match to TRBD1 covers 7 bases. Germline values: CDR1 ENHRY, CDR2 SYGVKD. V was clipped by 0 bases and J by 1 base; unmatched bases: 8. The CDR3 totals 17 residues.

The gene calls are TRBV5-1 and TRBJ1-1; TRBD1 is a possible D gene (5 bases). Trimming left V 4 bases short and J 1 base short, with 11 bases between. CDR1 and CDR2 (germline): SGHRS, YFSETQ. The CDR3 consists of 14 residues. In DNA form, the CDR3 reads TGCGCCAGCAGCACCAGGGCGACGAACACTGAAGCTTTCTTT. It translates to CASSTRATNTEAFF.

The chain employs TRBV28 and TRBJ2-2, with D possibly matching TRBD2 (7 bases). This CDR3 has 16 amino acids. The V gene lost 4 bases and the J gene lost 3 bases, with 15 bases spanning the gap. CDR1 and CDR2 from the germline V gene are MDHEN and SYDVKM. Here the CDR3 reads CASSYQGGGHTGELFF. For the CDR3, the DNA is TGTGCCAGCAGTTATCAGGGAGGGGGGCACACCGGGGAGCTGTTTTTT.

This chain joins TRBV15 and TRBJ1-3; D call uncertain. Germline CDR1 LNHNV, CDR2 YYDKDF (reference sequence). The germline V and J ends were trimmed by 0 bases and 3 bases, with 9 bases remaining between them. The CDR3 has 15 residues. In DNA, the CDR3 is TGTGCCACCAGCAGAGACGGGAAATTTGGAAACACCATATATTTT. Translation: CATSRDGKFGNTIYF.

The chain employs TRBV11-3 and TRBJ2-5, with 9 nucleotides matching TRBD1. The ends lost 5 bases at V and 5 bases at J; junction bases unmatched: 6. The CDR3 is made up of 14 amino acids. Germline V gene data show CDR1 as SGHNT and CDR2 as YENEEA. For the CDR3, the DNA is TGTGCCAGCAGCCCACTTGGACAGGGGGAGACCCAGTACTTC. It is translated as CASSPLGQGETQYF.

Only a few counts were recorded for this clone. The sample holds other DNA sequences that translate to the same CDR3. The chain recombines TRBV29-1 with TRBJ2-3; 12 nucleotides match TRBD2. Germline V gene lookup returns CDR1 SQVTM and CDR2 ANQGSEA. J gave up 0 bases and V 4 bases, and 2 bases lay outside the gene matches. The CDR3 consists of 15 residues. CDR3 region: CSVVGTSGSTDTQYF. The CDR3 DNA is TGCAGCGTTGTAGGGACTAGCGGGAGCACAGATACGCAGTATTTT.

V is TRBV4-2 and J is TRBJ2-3; 9 nucleotides match TRBD1. Germline lookup yields CDR1 LGHNA and CDR2 YNFKEQ. The trim removed 1 base at V and 2 bases at J, leaving 7 bases unmatched. The CDR3 spans 17 residues. The CDR3 loop reads CASSQVLGQGPTDTQYF. In nucleotides, the CDR3 is TGTGCCAGCAGCCAAGTTCTGGGACAGGGACCCACAGATACGCAGTATTTT.

In DNA, the CDR3 is TGTGCCAGCAGTTATGGAGCGGAGGGGGATACGCAGTATTTT. Translating gives CASSYGAEGDTQYF. This rearrangement joins TRBV6-2 or TRBV6-3 to TRBJ2-3; a possible D gene is TRBD2 (6 bases). V was trimmed by 3 bases and J by 6 bases, leaving 13 bases between them. The CDR3 contains 14 residues. CDR1 and CDR2 from the germline V gene are MNHEY and SVGEGT.

This clone appeared once. J is TRBJ2-3 and V is TRBV18; tentatively, D is TRBD1 (5 bases). The CDR3 contains 13 residues. V was shortened by 4 bases and J by 1 base, with 6 bases between the two germline ends. In germline, CDR1 is KGHSH, CDR2 LQKENI. The CDR3 DNA follows: TGTGCCAGCTCACGGGGCGGCACAGATACGCAGTATTTT. It yields the protein CASSRGGTDTQYF.

The rearrangement joins TRBV10-2 to TRBJ1-3, with D hard to call. The CDR3 sequence is 14 residues long. V lost 7 bases and J lost 2, with 12 bases in between. Per germline, CDR1 WSHSY and CDR2 SAAADI. The CDR3 coding sequence is TGCGCCAGCACCGCGGTGCGAGCTGGAAACACCATATATTTT. Translated, it gives CASTAVRAGNTIYF.

The DNA for the CDR3 is TGCAGTGCTATTATTAACTATGGCTACACCTTC. The encoded protein is CSAIINYGYTF. This chain joins TRBV20-1 and TRBJ1-2; no firm D call. The ends were cut back, 4 bases at V and 1 base at J, with 4 bases in the middle. Per germline, CDR1 DFQATT and CDR2 SNEGSKA (reference sequence). The CDR3 has 11 residues.

V usage is TRBV6-6 and J usage is TRBJ1-5; unclear D gene. Between the trimmed V and J ends, which lost 6 bases and 0 bases, there was a span of 15 bases. Looked up from germline, CDR1 is MNHNY and CDR2 is SVGAGI (reference sequence). The CDR3 loop spans 16 amino acids. The CDR3 loop reads CASSPLEISSNQPQHF. In DNA form, the CDR3 reads TGTGCCAGCAGCCCCCTCGAGATAAGTAGCAATCAGCCCCAGCATTTT.

This sequence joins TRBV18 and TRBJ2-6; the D gene is possibly TRBD2 (5 bases). The CDR3 is 15 residues long. The V gene lost 3 bases and the J gene lost 0 bases, with 6 bases spanning the gap. The germline CDR1 and CDR2 sequences are KGHSH and LQKENI. CDR3 nucleotide sequence: TGTGCCAGCTCACCTGGGAGCTCTGGGGCCAACGTCCTGACTTTC. It translates to CASSPGSSGANVLTF.

The rearrangement joins TRBV4-3 to TRBJ2-7; D perhaps matches TRBD1 (5 bases). The V gene's germline CDR1 is LGHNA and CDR2 YSLEER. Deletions cut 0 bases from V and 1 base from J, with 10 bases between. The CDR3 has 15 amino acids. The CDR3 bases are TGCGCCAGCAGCCAAGATCGAAGGGGATCCTACGAGCAGTACTTC. This sequence encodes CASSQDRRGSYEQYF.

Only one count was recorded for this clone. This chain uses TRBV7-2 with TRBJ2-7; the D gene is possibly TRBD2 (6 bases). The ends were cut back, 5 bases at V and 0 bases at J, with 8 bases in the middle. The CDR3 runs 13 residues. Germline lookup yields CDR1 SGHTA and CDR2 FQGNSA. CDR3 nucleotide sequence: TGTGCCAGCAGCACTAGCCCCTCCTACGAGCAGTACTTC. Translation: CASSTSPSYEQYF.

J is TRBJ1-5 and V is TRBV19; no firm D call. Germline assignment: CDR1 LNHDA and CDR2 SQIVND (reference sequence). This CDR3 region has 14 residues. V shed 1 base and J shed 4 bases, with 8 bases lying between them. CDR3 region: CASSIGRLNQPQHF. CDR3 in DNA: TGTGCCAGTAGTATAGGCAGGCTTAATCAGCCCCAGCATTTT.

The gene calls are TRBV11-2 and TRBJ2-7; the match to TRBD2 covers 13 bases. V dropped 5 bases and J dropped 5; count of bases not matched to a gene: 6. Per germline, CDR1 SGHAT and CDR2 FQNNGV. There are 15 residues in the CDR3. The CDR3: CASSTSGLAGDEQYF. The DNA of the CDR3 is TGTGCCAGCAGCACAAGTGGACTAGCGGGAGACGAGCAGTACTTC.

This clone appeared a few times. The chain joins TRBV6-2 or TRBV6-3 to TRBJ2-1; 10 nucleotides align to TRBD2. The ends lost 2 bases at V and 9 bases at J; junction bases unmatched: 7. From germline, CDR1 is MNHEY and CDR2 SVGEGT. The CDR3 extends over 15 amino acids. The CDR3 region has the DNA TGTGCCAGCAGTTACCTTCTAGCGGGGGCTGGTGAGCAGTTCTTC. It codes for CASSYLLAGAGEQFF.

The chain employs TRBV27 and TRBJ1-2; D uncertain. Germline values: CDR1 MNHEY, CDR2 SMNVEV (reference sequence). CDR3 size: 14 residues. V gave up 3 bases and J gave up 2 bases, with 10 bases separating them. CDR3 residues: CASSLRNSNYGYTF. Here the CDR3 DNA reads TGTGCCAGCAGTTTGCGTAACTCAAACTATGGCTACACCTTC.

The V call is TRBV3-1 (or the pseudogene TRBV3-2), the J call TRBJ2-1; 11 positions agree with TRBD2. Germline V gene lookup returns CDR1 LGHDT and CDR2 YNNKEL (reference sequence). The CDR3 totals 15 residues. Trimming at V came to 2 bases and at J to 9 bases, leaving 6 bases not matched to a gene. CDR3 region: CASSQLLAGVGEQFF. The CDR3 coding sequence is TGTGCCAGCAGCCAACTACTAGCGGGAGTCGGTGAGCAGTTCTTC.

The chain carries TRBV13 and TRBJ1-3; no clear D gene. V was trimmed by 5 bases and J by 0 bases, leaving 8 bases between them. Germline CDR1 is PRHDT and CDR2 is FYEKMQ (reference sequence). This CDR3 is 14 amino acids long. CDR3 sequence (DNA): TGTGCCAGCAGCCTGGTCGGCTCTGGAAACACCATATATTTT. This encodes CASSLVGSGNTIYF.

The rearrangement links TRBV11-2 to TRBJ1-5; D is perhaps TRBD1 (5 bases). This CDR3 spans 14 amino acids. Trimming took off 5 bases at V and 1 base at J, with 9 bases between the two ends. Germline lookup yields CDR1 SGHAT and CDR2 FQNNGV. CDR3 residues: CASSGAGSNQPQHF. CDR3 nucleotide sequence: TGTGCCAGCAGCGGGGCGGGGAGCAATCAGCCCCAGCATTTT.

The chain uses TRBV2 and TRBJ2-5, with D possibly matching TRBD1 (6 bases). This CDR3 comprises 15 residues. The V and J ends lost 7 bases and 7 bases respectively, with 22 bases between them. Germline V gives CDR1 SNHLY, CDR2 FYNNEI. The CDR3 DNA reads as TGTGCCAGCATTGCCCCACAGGGTACGAGAGGGACCCAGTACTTC. This codes for CASIAPQGTRGTQYF.